This T cell receptor (beta chain) was documented in a study of T cells in localized non-small cell lung cancer. Findings and caveats of the study: Multi-region tumor sequencing was not done, so intratumor heterogeneity could not be excluded. Uninvolved adjacent lung, not tumor, had the highest T cell clonality.

The CDR3 covers 15 residues. Trimming shortened V by 0 bases and J by 0 bases, and 3 bases separated the two germline ends. From germline, CDR1 is MRHNA and CDR2 SNTAGT. Turning to this clone: The antigen is not known.

Method: immunoSEQ multiplex PCR; TCRdb's copy keeps in-frame clones and lacks some. The sample has about 25,000 clones; more than 75% are singletons. This clonotype was obtained from a male donor at least 60 years old with stage II squamous cell lung carcinoma. The specimen was peripheral blood, collected before any cancer treatment. This sequence joins TRBV6-4 and TRBJ2-6; D not resolved. The CDR3 bases are TGTGCCAGCAGTGACTCCGGCTCTGGGGCCAACGTCCTGACTTTC. Protein: CASSDSGSGANVLTF.